This T cell receptor (beta chain) was captured in a study of technical replicates of blood from a handful of donors. Per the germline V gene, CDR1 is SGHRS and CDR2 is YFSETQ. V lost 4 bases and J lost 7; bases outside the gene matches: 15. This CDR3 has 17 amino acids. Here immunoSEQ multiplex PCR was the method, and the copy in TCRdb shows in-frame clones only, minus some. This table has fewer than 60,000 clones, 90% to 95% appearing once. The chain has TRBV5-1 and TRBJ2-5; the match to TRBD2 covers 11 bases. The sequence derives from a human donor in good health. Some clones in this sample may be carry-over from other donors' samples. Sequencing was done on a sample of PBMCs. CDR3: CASSLGTSGMVTGTQYF. CDR3 DNA: TGCGCCAGCAGCCTAGGGACTAGCGGTATGGTCACGGGGACCCAGTACTTC. Using reference TRBV5-1 and TRBJ2-5 for the parts outside the CDR3, the full variable domain is KAGVTQTPRYLIKTRGQQVTLSCSPISGHRSVSWYQQTPGQGLQFLFEYFSETQRNKGNFPGRFSGRQFSNSRSEMNVSTLELGDSALYLCASSLGTSGMVTGTQYFGPGTRLLVL.